The clone carrying this TCR beta chain was seen only once. Its antigen is unknown. These data come from a study of OX40 agonist ivuxolimab in advanced cancers. On the study more broadly: All patients had ivuxolimab intravenously every 2 weeks at 0.01 to 10 mg/kg.

Study conclusions and caveats: Low normalized T-cell clonal expansion also characterized some of the nonresponders. There were, on average, more expanded clones in CD8+ T cells than in CD4+.

Using immunoSEQ multiplex PCR, the repertoire was profiled, and TCRdb retains in-frame clones only, with some absent. Of about 61,000 clones detected, 90% to 95% appear once; the ten largest clones hold under 20%. Looked up from germline, CDR1 is LNHNV and CDR2 is YYDKDF (reference sequence). This CDR3 has 12 amino acids. V dropped 3 bases and J dropped 10 bases, with 10 bases sitting between them. The receptor comes from an adult with an advanced solid tumor such as melanoma, head and neck, liver or kidney cancer. The rearrangement links TRBV15 to TRBJ2-1; D perhaps matches TRBD1 (5 bases). The sequencing used CD4+ or CD8+ T cells sorted from blood, collected in a trial of the OX40 agonist ivuxolimab. The CDR3 coding sequence is TGTGCCACCAGCAGGATTACAGGAGAGCAGTTCTTC. It specifies CATSRITGEQFF.